Listed below are T cell receptor beta chains from one sample, sequenced in a study of blood T cell repertoires in COVID-19. The data were produced by immunoSEQ multiplex PCR, yet TCRdb's version contains in-frame clones alone and is incomplete. The data hold 230,000 or so clones, with approximately 83% observed a single time. Sequenced sample: peripheral blood. The receptors derive from a man aged 50 or older with active or convalescent COVID-19. Both conserved end residues are part of each CDR3. D genes are given only for firm matches. Clone size is not always given. Where it is, it says once, few, many or a class for expanded clones.

j_gene	v_gene	d_gene	abundance	CDR3nt	CDR3aa
TRBJ1-5	TRBV6-6	-	-	TGTGCCAGCAGCCCTGACAGGTTGGGGAATCAGCCCCAGCATTTT	CASSPDRLGNQPQHF
TRBJ2-5	TRBV19	-	-	TGTGCCAGTAGCGCCAGGGGGGTTTGGGAGACCCAGTACTTC	CASSARGVWETQYF
TRBJ1-5	TRBV6-5	TRBD1	-	TGTGCCAGCAGCCAAGGGACAGGGGGCGATCAGCCCCAGCATTTT	CASSQGTGGDQPQHF
TRBJ2-7	TRBV29-1	-	-	TGCAGCGTTGAGCCGTTGAGCTCCTACGAGCAGTACTTC	CSVEPLSSYEQYF
TRBJ1-3	TRBV7-8	-	-	TGTGCCAGCAGCTTAGCTGGCGGGACGCGACCTAACTCTGGAAACACCATATATTTT	CASSLAGGTRPNSGNTIYF
TRBJ2-5	TRBV9	TRBD2	-	TGTGCCAGCAGCGGCCCCGGGACTAGCGCGGAGACCCAGTACTTC	CASSGPGTSAETQYF
TRBJ2-5	TRBV6-2/TRBV6-3	TRBD1	once	TGTGCCAGCAGTTACGGCAGGGGGCGGATACAAGAGACCCAGTACTTC	CASSYGRGRIQETQYF
TRBJ2-3	TRBV2	TRBD1	-	TGTGCCAGCAGCCTTAGACAGGGGGCAAGCGTAAGGGATACGCAGTATTTT	CASSLRQGASVRDTQYF
TRBJ2-3	TRBV7-3	TRBD2	once	TGTGCCAGCAGGACAAGCGGGGGCGGTGATACGCAGTATTTT	CASRTSGGGDTQYF
TRBJ1-1	TRBV12-3/TRBV12-4	-	-	TGTGCCAGCACCTACGGGGGGTCCACTGAAGCTTTCTTT	CASTYGGSTEAFF
TRBJ1-6	TRBV6-1	-	-	TGTGCCAGCAGTGAAGACGACATCTATAATTCACCCCTCCACTTT	CASSEDDIYNSPLHF
TRBJ1-1	TRBV18	TRBD1	-	TGTGCCAGCTCGTCACAGGGGGCCACTGAAGCTTTCTTT	CASSSQGATEAFF
TRBJ1-6	TRBV19	TRBD1	-	TGTGCCAGTAGTATAGGTGACAGGGGGGGATATTCACCCCTCCACTTT	CASSIGDRGGYSPLHF
TRBJ2-3	TRBV19	TRBD2	-	TGTGCCAGTAGTGCGCTTTCCGGGACTACCAATACAGATACGCAGTATTTT	CASSALSGTTNTDTQYF
TRBJ1-1	TRBV7-2	-	-	TGTGCCAGCAGCCGTCAGGGAGGAACTGAAGCTTTCTTT	CASSRQGGTEAFF
TRBJ1-1	TRBV29-1	TRBD1	-	TGCAGCGCACCGGGACAGGGGTCAATTGAAGCTTTCTTT	CSAPGQGSIEAFF
TRBJ1-1	TRBV29-1	TRBD1	-	TGCAGCGTTGAAGGCAAGGGGGCCACTGAAGCTTTCTTT	CSVEGKGATEAFF
TRBJ1-5	TRBV7-2	TRBD1	few	TGTGCCAGCAGCTTAGAGGCGGACAGGGGAAAGCCCCAGCATTTT	CASSLEADRGKPQHF
TRBJ2-2	TRBV4-3	TRBD2	-	TGCGCCAGCAGCCTTCAACTCGGGACTAGCGGGGGCCGGAACACCGGGGAGCTGTTTTTT	CASSLQLGTSGGRNTGELFF
TRBJ2-7	TRBV6-5	TRBD2	-	TGTGCCAGCAATCGGGGTGCGGGGGGCCACTACGAGCAGTACTTC	CASNRGAGGHYEQYF
TRBJ1-2	TRBV6-2/TRBV6-3	-	-	TGTGCCAGCAGTTACCGGGACACCTCTAGCTATGGCTACACCTTC	CASSYRDTSSYGYTF
TRBJ1-1	TRBV7-8	-	-	TGTGCCAGCAGCCGCAGACAGGTCAACACTGAAGCTTTCTTT	CASSRRQVNTEAFF
TRBJ1-1	TRBV2	TRBD1	-	TGTGCCAGCAGTGAATATAGGACAGGCGGGAACACTGAAGCTTTCTTT	CASSEYRTGGNTEAFF
TRBJ1-1	TRBV6-5	-	-	TGTGCCAGCAGTTACTCGATGTTGAGCACTGAAGCTTTCTTT	CASSYSMLSTEAFF
TRBJ2-1	TRBV5-1	TRBD2	-	TGCGCCAGCAGCTTGGCTAGCGGGGGGGCAATGAATGAGCAGTTCTTC	CASSLASGGAMNEQFF
TRBJ1-3	TRBV7-9	-	-	TGTGCCAGCAGCGCCGGAGAGGGGGCTGGAAACACCATATATTTT	CASSAGEGAGNTIYF
TRBJ1-1	TRBV3-1/TRBV3-2	-	-	TGTGCCAGCAGCCAACCAGGACAAAACACTGAAGCTTTCTTT	CASSQPGQNTEAFF
TRBJ2-3	TRBV9	TRBD1	-	TGTGCCAGCTCGACAGGGACCTACACAGATACGCAGTATTTT	CASSTGTYTDTQYF
TRBJ1-3	TRBV5-6	-	-	TGTGCCAGCAGCCGGGGGTTCGGAAACACCATATATTTT	CASSRGFGNTIYF
TRBJ2-7	TRBV11-3	-	-	TGTGCCAGCAGCTTAGACAGGGTCCACGAGCAGTACTTC	CASSLDRVHEQYF
TRBJ2-2	TRBV3-1/TRBV3-2	TRBD2	-	TGTGCCAGCAGCCGTAGCGGGGGCACCGGGGAGCTGTTTTTT	CASSRSGGTGELFF
TRBJ1-3	TRBV18	-	-	TGTGCCAGCTCACCCGAGGGAACTATGAGAAACACCATATATTTT	CASSPEGTMRNTIYF
TRBJ2-2	TRBV29-1	TRBD1	-	TGCAGCGTGGACCCAGGACAGGGGAACACCGGGGAGCTGTTTTTT	CSVDPGQGNTGELFF
TRBJ1-2	TRBV19	TRBD1	-	TGTGCCAGTAGTATACGGACAGGGAGGCATGGCTACACCTTC	CASSIRTGRHGYTF
TRBJ2-7	TRBV5-6	TRBD1	-	TGTGCCAGCAGCAGAAGGACAGGGCTCTACGAGCAGTACTTC	CASSRRTGLYEQYF
TRBJ2-3	TRBV3-1/TRBV3-2	-	-	TGTGCCAGCAGCCAAGAGTATGGGGGGGCGGATACGCAGTATTTT	CASSQEYGGADTQYF
TRBJ1-5	TRBV7-2	TRBD1	once	TGTGCCAGCAGCCCGCGGACAGGGGATAGCAATCAGCCCCAGCATTTT	CASSPRTGDSNQPQHF
TRBJ2-7	TRBV4-1	-	-	TGCGCCAGCAGCCAAGGAATTGGGGGGACCTATCCTCGGGAGCAGTACTTC	CASSQGIGGTYPREQYF
TRBJ2-5	TRBV29-1	-	-	TGCAGCGCCGAAACAGGAGAGACCCAGTACTTC	CSAETGETQYF
TRBJ2-3	TRBV7-3	TRBD2	-	TGTGCCAGCAGCTTTTTCGGGACTAGCGGGGGATTATCAGATACGCAGTATTTT	CASSFFGTSGGLSDTQYF
TRBJ2-5	TRBV6-5	-	-	TGTGCCAGCCGCGTTGAGGGTCAAGAGACCCAGTACTTC	CASRVEGQETQYF
TRBJ1-2	TRBV30	-	few	TGTGCCTGGAGTTTAGACAGTTCCCATGGCTACACCTTC	CAWSLDSSHGYTF
TRBJ1-2	TRBV6-5	-	-	TGTGCCAGCAGTTACCGGGCAGGGGACTATGGCTACACCTTC	CASSYRAGDYGYTF
TRBJ1-6	TRBV18	-	few	TGTGCCAGCTCAAACAATCCCTCTGGGGCAGGTAATTCACCCCTCCACTTT	CASSNNPSGAGNSPLHF
TRBJ1-3	TRBV6-5	TRBD1	-	TGTGCCAGCAGTTATCAGGGGGCTTCGGGAAACACCATATATTTT	CASSYQGASGNTIYF